The clone carrying this T cell receptor (beta chain) was detected only a few times. No antigen is known for it. The CDR3 loop spans 15 amino acids. V lost 8 bases, J lost 10 bases, and 14 bases stayed unmatched. Germline V CDR1 and CDR2: MDHEN, SYDVKM. These data come from a study of CD8 T cells in ankylosing spondylitis. A single record per CDR3 protein comes from TCRdb applying MiXCR to the 5' RACE reads. This sample has hundreds of thousands of distinct CDR3 sequences; about 24% occur once, and the top ten carry roughly 0.9%. Overall study results and limits: It appeared that ankylosing spondylitis blood was characterized by a TCR beta motif of several highly homologous variants.

This receptor was taken from a male donor with ankylosing spondylitis. The chain uses TRBV28 and TRBJ2-1, with 10 bases matching TRBD2. Input material: blood, either unsorted or a sorted T cell fraction (not recorded which). The DNA for the CDR3 is TGTGCCAGCCGAGTAACGGGACTAGCGATAGGAGAGCAGTTCTTC. This gives the protein CASRVTGLAIGEQFF.